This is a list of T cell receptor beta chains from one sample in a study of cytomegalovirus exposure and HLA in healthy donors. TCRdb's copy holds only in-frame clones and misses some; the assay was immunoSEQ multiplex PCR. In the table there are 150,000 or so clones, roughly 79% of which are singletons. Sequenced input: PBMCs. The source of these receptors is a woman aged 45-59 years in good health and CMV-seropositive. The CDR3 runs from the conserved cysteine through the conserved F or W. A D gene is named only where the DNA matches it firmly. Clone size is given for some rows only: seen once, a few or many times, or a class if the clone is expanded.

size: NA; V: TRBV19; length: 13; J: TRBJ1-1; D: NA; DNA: TGTGCCAGTAGTAGCGGTCTGAACACTGAAGCTTTCTTT; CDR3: CASSSGLNTEAFF
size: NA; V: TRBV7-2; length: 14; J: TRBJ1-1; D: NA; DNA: TGTGCCAGCAGCTACCTTACTCAGAACACTGAAGCTTTCTTT; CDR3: CASSYLTQNTEAFF
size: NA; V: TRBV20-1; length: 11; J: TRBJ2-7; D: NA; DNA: TGCAGTGCTCATCGGGGTGGCGAGCAGTACTTC; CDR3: CSAHRGGEQYF
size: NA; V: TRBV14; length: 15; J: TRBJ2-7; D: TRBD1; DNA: TGTGCCAGCAGCCAGTTGTCAGGGGGCACCTACGAGCAGTACTTC; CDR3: CASSQLSGGTYEQYF
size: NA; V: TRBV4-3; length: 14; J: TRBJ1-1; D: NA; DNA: TGCGCCAGCAGCCAAGAGGTGCCAGGCACTGAAGCTTTCTTT; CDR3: CASSQEVPGTEAFF
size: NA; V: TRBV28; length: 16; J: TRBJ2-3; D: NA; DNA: TGTGCCAGCAGTTTGAGGTATGGGGCCAACACAGATACGCAGTATTTT; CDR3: CASSLRYGANTDTQYF
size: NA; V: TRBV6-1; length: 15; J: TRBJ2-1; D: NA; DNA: TGTGCCAGCAGTGCATCTTTGAGCTCCTACAATGAGCAGTTCTTC; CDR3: CASSASLSSYNEQFF
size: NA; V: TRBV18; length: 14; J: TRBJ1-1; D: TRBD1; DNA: TGTGCCAGCTCACCACCCGGGACAGGGACTGAAGCTTTCTTT; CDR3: CASSPPGTGTEAFF
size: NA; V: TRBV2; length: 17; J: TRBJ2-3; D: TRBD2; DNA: TGTGCCAGCAGGCTTCGGTTCATAGCGGGGGTCGCAGATACGCAGTATTTT; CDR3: CASRLRFIAGVADTQYF
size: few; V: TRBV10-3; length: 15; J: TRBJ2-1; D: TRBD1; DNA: TGTGCCATCACTCCGGGACAGGGACCCTACAATGAGCAGTTCTTC; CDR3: CAITPGQGPYNEQFF
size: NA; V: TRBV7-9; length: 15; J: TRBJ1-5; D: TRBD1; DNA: TGTGCCAGCAGCTTAGAATCCACAGGGGATCAGCCCCAGCATTTT; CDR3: CASSLESTGDQPQHF
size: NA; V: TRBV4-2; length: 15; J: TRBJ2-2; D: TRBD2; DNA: TGTGCCAGCAGCCCACGCGGGAGAGGGACCGGGGAGCTGTTTTTT; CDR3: CASSPRGRGTGELFF
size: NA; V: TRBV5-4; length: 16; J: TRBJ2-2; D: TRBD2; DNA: TGTGCCAGCAGGAAGACTAGCGGGAGAAACACCGGGGAGCTGTTTTTT; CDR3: CASRKTSGRNTGELFF
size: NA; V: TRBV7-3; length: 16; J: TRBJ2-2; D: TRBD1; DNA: TGTGCCAGCAGCTTAGGGACAGGGGCCGACACCGGGGAGCTGTTTTTT; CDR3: CASSLGTGADTGELFF
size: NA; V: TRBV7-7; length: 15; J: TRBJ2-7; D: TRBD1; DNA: TGTGCTAGCAGCTTAGGGGAGACAGGGTTTCACGAGCAGTACTTC; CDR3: CASSLGETGFHEQYF
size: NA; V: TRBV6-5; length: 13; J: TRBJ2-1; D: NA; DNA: TGTGCCAGCAGTTACGACACCAACAATGAGCAGTTCTTC; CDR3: CASSYDTNNEQFF
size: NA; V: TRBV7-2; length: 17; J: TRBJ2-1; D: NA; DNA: TGTGCCAGCAGCCCGGCTCGTGGGGCGGGACTCCGGAATGAGCAGTTCTTC; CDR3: CASSPARGAGLRNEQFF
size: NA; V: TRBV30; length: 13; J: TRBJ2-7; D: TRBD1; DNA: TGTGCCTGGAGTGTGGGACAGGGCTACGAGCAGTACTTC; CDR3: CAWSVGQGYEQYF
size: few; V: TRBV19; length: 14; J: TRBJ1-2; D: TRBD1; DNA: TGTGCCAGTAGGGGGACAGGCGATAACTATGGCTACACCTTC; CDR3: CASRGTGDNYGYTF
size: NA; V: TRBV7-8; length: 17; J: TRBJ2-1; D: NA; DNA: TGTGCCAGCAGCCAAGGGGCGGGGATAGCGATTTACAATGAGCAGTTCTTC; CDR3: CASSQGAGIAIYNEQFF
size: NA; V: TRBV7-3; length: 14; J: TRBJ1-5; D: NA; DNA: TGTGCCAGCACCCCCCGACAGAGCAATCAGCCCCAGCATTTT; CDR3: CASTPRQSNQPQHF
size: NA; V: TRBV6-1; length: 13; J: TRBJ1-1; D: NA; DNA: TGTGCCAGCAGGGAAACAGATCGCACTGAAGCTTTCTTT; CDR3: CASRETDRTEAFF
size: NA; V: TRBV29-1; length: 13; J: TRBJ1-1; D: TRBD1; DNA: TGCAGCGTTAGGGGACAGCTGAACACTGAAGCTTTCTTT; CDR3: CSVRGQLNTEAFF
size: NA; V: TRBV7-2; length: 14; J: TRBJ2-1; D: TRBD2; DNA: TGTGCCACCCTGGAGCGGGGACCCTACAATGAGCAGTTCTTC; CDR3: CATLERGPYNEQFF
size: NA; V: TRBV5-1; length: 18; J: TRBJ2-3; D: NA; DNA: TGCGCCAGCAGCTTGGGGTCTAGCTCTGATCTACGCACAGATACGCAGTATTTT; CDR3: CASSLGSSSDLRTDTQYF
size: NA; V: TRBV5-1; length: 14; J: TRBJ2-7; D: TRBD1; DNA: TGCGCCAGCAGCTTGGAAAGGGGGCCGTACGAGCAGTACTTC; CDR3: CASSLERGPYEQYF
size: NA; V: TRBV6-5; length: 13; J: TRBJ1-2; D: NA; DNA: TGTGCCAGCGGGTTCCAGGGTGGCTATGGCTACACCTTC; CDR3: CASGFQGGYGYTF
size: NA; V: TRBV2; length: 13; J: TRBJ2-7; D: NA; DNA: TGTGCCAGCAGCCTAGGGACAATTGGCGAGCAGTACTTC; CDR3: CASSLGTIGEQYF
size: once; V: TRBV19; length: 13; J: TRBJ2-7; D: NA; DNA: TGTGCCAGTAGTATAGTATCTTTCGACGAGCAGTACTTC; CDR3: CASSIVSFDEQYF
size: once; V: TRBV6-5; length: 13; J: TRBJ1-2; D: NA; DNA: TGTGCCAGCAGCCAGAGGGAAAACTATGGTTACACCTTC; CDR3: CASSQRENYGYTF
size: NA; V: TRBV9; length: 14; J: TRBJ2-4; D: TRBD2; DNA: TGTGCCAGCAGCGTAGCGGGGGGAGGGAACATTCAGTACTTC; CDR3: CASSVAGGGNIQYF
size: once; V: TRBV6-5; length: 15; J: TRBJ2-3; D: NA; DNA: TGTGCCAGCAGTGCCCAGGGACATAGCACAGATACGCAGTATTTT; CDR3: CASSAQGHSTDTQYF
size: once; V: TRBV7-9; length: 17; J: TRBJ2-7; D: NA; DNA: TGTGCCAGCAGCTTCCGACCCCGGGGGAGGAGCTCCTACGAGCAGTACTTC; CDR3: CASSFRPRGRSSYEQYF
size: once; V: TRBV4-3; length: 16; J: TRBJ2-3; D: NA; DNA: TGCGCCAGCAGCCAAAACCCAGGGTTTGGACCAGATACGCAGTATTTT; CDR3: CASSQNPGFGPDTQYF
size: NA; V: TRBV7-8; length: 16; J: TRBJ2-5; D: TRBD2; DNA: TGTGCCAGCAGCTCCAGGACTAGCGGGGACCAAGAGACCCAGTACTTC; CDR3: CASSSRTSGDQETQYF
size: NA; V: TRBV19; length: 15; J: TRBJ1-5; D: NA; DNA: TGTGCCAGTAGTATAGAGGCAACGGGGGGTCAGCCCCAGCATTTT; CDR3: CASSIEATGGQPQHF
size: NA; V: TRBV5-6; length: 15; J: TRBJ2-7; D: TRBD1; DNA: TGTGCCAGCAGCTCCCGGGACAGGGGCCCCCCCGAGCAGTACTTC; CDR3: CASSSRDRGPPEQYF
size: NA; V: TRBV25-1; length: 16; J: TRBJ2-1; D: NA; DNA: TGTGCCAGCAGTGAAAGTCTAGGGACAATATACAATGAGCAGTTCTTC; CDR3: CASSESLGTIYNEQFF
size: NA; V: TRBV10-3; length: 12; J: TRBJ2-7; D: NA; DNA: TGTGCCATCCGGGGGGCTGGCTACGAGCAGTACTTC; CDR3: CAIRGAGYEQYF